Presented here are 24 T cell receptor beta chains from one specimen sequenced in a study of cytomegalovirus exposure and HLA in healthy donors. The PCR contained 60 Vbeta and 13 Jbeta primers. Produced via immunoSEQ multiplex PCR; TCRdb's table is partial and in-frame only. The sample contains more than 60,000 clones, around 80% of which appear only once. Sample: PBMCs. The receptors shown here come from an older man in good health and CMV-seropositive.

This CDR3 reads CASRQGQDYGYTF. The CDR3 bases are TGTGCCAGCCGACAGGGTCAGGACTATGGCTACACCTTC. The V and J genes are TRBV6-1 and TRBJ1-2, with 7 bases aligning to TRBD1. Germline lookup yields CDR1 MNHNS and CDR2 SASEGT. J gave up 3 bases and V 8 bases, and 6 bases lay outside the gene matches. This CDR3 contains 13 residues.

The rearrangement links TRBV6-5 to TRBJ2-3; D might be TRBD2 (6 bases). Per the germline V gene, CDR1 is MNHEY and CDR2 is SVGAGI. Trimming cost V 3 bases and J 0 bases, with 10 bases left between them. The CDR3 loop spans 15 amino acids. CDR3 loop: CASSYGGTSTDTQYF. CDR3 coding DNA: TGTGCCAGCAGTTATGGCGGGACTAGCACAGATACGCAGTATTTT.

V gene TRBV11-3 combines with J gene TRBJ2-5, with 9 bases matching TRBD1. This CDR3 is 14 amino acids long. Unmatched junction bases numbered 3, after V lost 5 bases and J lost 2 bases. Germline values: CDR1 SGHNT, CDR2 YENEEA. CDR3 sequence: CASSPGQGQETQYF. DNA of the CDR3: TGTGCCAGCAGCCCGGGACAGGGTCAAGAGACCCAGTACTTC.

In DNA, the CDR3 is TGCGCCAGCAGCAGGGGCGTGAGGGGTGAGCAGTTCTTC. Translated, it gives CASSRGVRGEQFF. V is TRBV10-1 and J is TRBJ2-1, with a weak D call TRBD1 (6 bases). CDR3 size: 13 residues. Germline V gene lookup returns CDR1 WNHNN and CDR2 SYGVQD (reference sequence). Trimming left V 6 bases short and J 9 bases short, with 15 bases between.

The chain couples TRBV4-3 to TRBJ2-7; TRBD1 aligns across 7 bases. The CDR3 is made up of 16 amino acids. V lost 0 bases and J lost 2; bases outside the gene matches: 7. Germline V gene lookup returns CDR1 LGHNA and CDR2 YSLEER. The CDR3 bases are TGCGCCAGCAGCCAAGACGCAGGGGGATTGCCCTACGAGCAGTACTTC. Translating gives CASSQDAGGLPYEQYF.

The rearrangement links TRBV7-8 to TRBJ2-5; 8 nucleotides align to TRBD2. V dropped 4 bases and J dropped 7; count of bases not matched to a gene: 5. Germline V gene sequence: CDR1 SGHVS, CDR2 FQNEAQ. This CDR3 is built from 13 residues. The CDR3 DNA reads TGTGCCAGCAGCTCTAAGCGGGAGTGGACCCAGTACTTC. Encoded protein: CASSSKREWTQYF.

The chain is built from TRBV15 and TRBJ2-1; D unclear. Germline V CDR1 and CDR2: LNHNV, YYDKDF (reference sequence). The germline V and J ends were trimmed by 1 base and 8 bases, with 9 bases remaining between them. This CDR3 has 13 amino acids. This CDR3 reads CATSRGRSDEQFF. CDR3 DNA: TGTGCCACCAGCAGAGGAAGGAGCGATGAGCAGTTCTTC. The entire variable domain, with the rest obtained from reference TRBV15 and TRBJ2-1, is as follows: DAMVIQNPRYQVTQFGKPVTLSCSQTLNHNVMYWYQQKSSQAPKLLFHYYDKDFNNEADTPDNFQSRRPNTSFCFLDIRSPGLGDTAMYLCATSRGRSDEQFFGPGTRLTVL.

This clone has more than one count but fewer than ten. V usage is TRBV6-5 and J usage is TRBJ1-1; maybe TRBD1 (6 bases). The CDR3 is 15 residues long. Trimming pared 0 bases from V and 3 bases from J, leaving 11 bases between. Germline V gene sequence: CDR1 MNHEY, CDR2 SVGAGI. CDR3 DNA: TGTGCCAGCAGTTACTCCGGGACACTGGACACTGAAGCTTTCTTT. It specifies CASSYSGTLDTEAFF.

V and J are TRBV28 and TRBJ1-2; weak D call: TRBD1 (5 bases). V was pared by 6 bases and J by 8 bases, with 10 bases between. Germline V gene lookup returns CDR1 MDHEN and CDR2 SYDVKM. This CDR3 has 11 amino acids. The CDR3 DNA is TGTGCCAGCAGACAGGTACTAGGCTACACCTTC. Translation gives CASRQVLGYTF.

J is TRBJ1-1 and V is TRBV18, with D uncertain. CDR3 length equals 13 residues. Deletions cut 3 bases from V and 3 bases from J, with 8 bases between. Per the germline V gene, CDR1 is KGHSH and CDR2 is LQKENI. The CDR3 DNA reads TGTGCCAGCTCACCGATAGAGGACACTGAAGCTTTCTTT. Amino acid sequence: CASSPIEDTEAFF. Using reference TRBV18 and TRBJ1-1 for the parts outside the CDR3, the full variable domain is NAGVMQNPRHLVRRRGQEARLRCSPMKGHSHVYWYRQLPEEGLKFMVYLQKENIIDESGMPKERFSAEFPKEGPSILRIQQVVRGDSAAYFCASSPIEDTEAFFGQGTRLTVV.

This chain links TRBV29-1 with TRBJ1-1, with 7 bases fitting TRBD1. The CDR3 covers 15 residues. The V gene end was trimmed by 7 bases and the J gene end by 1 base; junction bases not matched to a gene: 12. Germline lookup yields CDR1 SQVTM and CDR2 ANQGSEA. DNA of the CDR3: TGCAGCGCGCCCCGGGACAGTCAGGGGAACACTGAAGCTTTCTTT. This gives the protein CSAPRDSQGNTEAFF.

The gene calls are TRBV7-2 and TRBJ2-7; the match to TRBD1 covers 7 bases. Germline V gene data show CDR1 as SGHTA and CDR2 as FQGNSA. After removal of 6 bases from V and 0 bases from J, the junction contained 2 bases not matched to a gene. The CDR3 spans 13 residues. The CDR3 DNA reads TGTGCCAGCAGTCGACAGGGCTCCTACGAGCAGTACTTC. Translating it yields CASSRQGSYEQYF.

This chain uses TRBV29-1 with TRBJ2-5; D is unclear. V dropped 6 bases and J dropped 0 bases, with 8 bases sitting between them. The CDR3 sequence is 12 residues long. Germline V gene data show CDR1 as SQVTM and CDR2 as ANQGSEA. The CDR3 is CSVLRDQETQYF. The DNA for the CDR3 is TGCAGCGTCCTCCGGGACCAAGAGACCCAGTACTTC.

The chain combines TRBV4-1 with TRBJ2-3; D is ambiguous. V lost 1 base and J lost 5, with 10 bases in between. Germline CDR1 and CDR2: MGHRA and YSYEKL. The CDR3 length is 14 residues. This CDR3 is CASSQGPPRDTQYF. The DNA for the CDR3 is TGCGCCAGCAGCCAAGGCCCGCCGAGAGATACGCAGTATTTT.

V gene TRBV7-8 combines with J gene TRBJ1-2; the match to TRBD1 covers 7 bases. With 1 base clipped from V and 5 bases from J, the junction kept 7 bases outside the gene matches. The CDR3 is made up of 15 amino acids. Germline values: CDR1 SGHVS, CDR2 FQNEAQ. The CDR3 coding sequence is TGTGCCAGCAGCTTAGTGCAGGGACAGAATTATGGCTACACCTTC. Translated, it gives CASSLVQGQNYGYTF.

This clone was detected only once. The gene calls are TRBV18 and TRBJ2-7; TRBD1 matches 9 bases. The junction had 2 bases not matched to a gene; V was cut back by 3 bases and J by 2 bases. Germline V lookup: CDR1 KGHSH, CDR2 LQKENI. The CDR3 is made up of 14 amino acids. CDR3 bases: TGTGCCAGCTCACCCGGACAGGGGCCCTACGAGCAGTACTTC. This gives the protein CASSPGQGPYEQYF.

The V gene is TRBV5-1, the J gene TRBJ2-7, with a possible D match to TRBD2 (6 bases). The CDR3 consists of 16 residues. Germline V gene sequence: CDR1 SGHRS, CDR2 YFSETQ. Between the trimmed V and J ends, which lost 4 bases and 4 bases, there was a span of 21 bases. The CDR3 is CASSMGFSGGFYEQYF. The CDR3 DNA reads as TGCGCCAGCAGCATGGGGTTTAGCGGAGGGTTTTACGAGCAGTACTTC.

V gene TRBV19 combines with J gene TRBJ2-7; D might be TRBD1 (6 bases). V lost 3 bases to trimming and J lost 7 bases, with 13 bases between them. Per germline, CDR1 LNHDA and CDR2 SQIVND (reference sequence). CDR3 length: 13 amino acids. The CDR3 reads CASSIRTAWEQYF. The DNA for the CDR3 is TGTGCCAGTAGTATTAGGACAGCCTGGGAGCAGTACTTC.

This chain connects TRBV4-2 to TRBJ1-4; the D is unclear. V lost 0 bases, J lost 5 bases, and 10 bases lay in between. The CDR3 totals 15 residues. Per germline, CDR1 LGHNA and CDR2 YNFKEQ. The CDR3: CASSQESSGNEKLFF. CDR3 DNA sequence: TGTGCCAGCAGCCAAGAAAGTTCGGGGAATGAAAAACTGTTTTTT.

The chain recombines TRBV6-1 with TRBJ1-4; weak D call: TRBD1 (5 bases). Deletions cut 5 bases from V and 8 bases from J, with 18 bases between. Germline CDR1 MNHNS, CDR2 SASEGT. The length of the CDR3 is 15 residues. CDR3 sequence: CASSSLGGTGEKLFF. CDR3 DNA sequence: TGTGCCAGCAGTAGCCTGGGGGGAACGGGAGAAAAACTGTTTTTT.

The V gene is TRBV6-1, the J gene TRBJ2-7; D gene ambiguous. Per the germline V gene, CDR1 is MNHNS and CDR2 is SASEGT. The V end was cut by 6 bases, the J end by 0 bases, with 6 bases between. This CDR3 is built from 12 residues. The CDR3 spells CASSQASYEQYF. As DNA, the CDR3 is TGTGCCAGCAGCCAAGCCTCCTACGAGCAGTACTTC.

This sequence joins TRBV5-4 and TRBJ2-7; 7 positions match TRBD1. The germline V gene has CDR1 SGHNT and CDR2 YYREEE (reference sequence). The CDR3 totals 15 residues. Trimming cost V 4 bases and J 2 bases; bases outside gene matches: 9. This CDR3 reads CASSKGQIPAYEQYF. In DNA form, the CDR3 reads TGTGCCAGCAGCAAGGGACAGATTCCCGCCTACGAGCAGTACTTC. The full variable domain, completed using reference TRBV5-4 and TRBJ2-7, is ETGVTQSPTHLIKTRGQQVTLRCSSQSGHNTVSWYQQALGQGPQFIFQYYREEENGRGNFPPRFSGLQFPNYSSELNVNALELDDSALYLCASSKGQIPAYEQYFGPGTRLTVT.

This rearrangement joins TRBV4-3 to TRBJ2-7, with 9 bases that match TRBD2. V shed 0 bases, J shed 5 bases, and the junction held 8 bases outside the gene matches. The CDR3 runs to 16 residues. The germline CDR1 and CDR2 sequences are LGHNA and YSLEER. For the CDR3, the DNA is TGCGCCAGCAGCCAAGAAGGCGCGGGGGGGCAAAACGAGCAGTACTTC. Protein sequence: CASSQEGAGGQNEQYF.

The V gene is TRBV4-2, the J gene TRBJ1-2; the D gene is possibly TRBD1 (6 bases). CDR1 LGHNA and CDR2 YNFKEQ come from the germline V gene. The CDR3 extends over 15 amino acids. V was cut by 0 bases and J by 2 bases, with 10 bases left in between. CDR3 protein: CASSQDLGQNYGYTF. CDR3 coding DNA: TGTGCCAGCAGCCAAGATCTAGGACAGAACTATGGCTACACCTTC.